One sample yielded the 3 T cell receptor beta chains listed below, sequenced in a study of T cells in Graves' hyperthyroidism and ophthalmopathy. TCR beta CDR3 regions were amplified from RNA. HTBI primers were employed in a first-round RT-PCR of the TCR CDR3. TCRdb called the multiplex PCR reads again in MiXCR, with one record for every CDR3 protein. Of 550,000 to 700,000 distinct CDR3 sequences in the sample, just over 45% were seen once. The sequencing sample was made of peripheral blood or thyroid tissue (not recorded which). The receptor source for this set is an adult woman with Graves' disease, either hyperthyroidism or ophthalmopathy (not recorded which).

A few counts support this clonotype. The CDR3 DNA reads TGCGCCAGCAGCCAAGAAGGGCAGGGGTGCCAGCCCCAGCATTTT. This encodes CASSQEGQGCQPQHF. The genes are TRBV4-1 and TRBJ1-5; perhaps TRBD1 as D (6 bases). Germline V gene sequence: CDR1 MGHRA, CDR2 YSYEKL. Trimming stripped 0 bases from V and 7 bases from J, with 13 bases between. This CDR3 contains 15 residues.

This clonotype was detected a few times. This chain joins TRBV28 and TRBJ1-2; no clear D. Germline assignment: CDR1 MDHEN and CDR2 SYDVKM. Trimming removed 3 bases from V and 4 bases from J, with 12 bases in between. This CDR3 region has 14 residues. The CDR3 DNA is TGTGCCAGCAGTTTCGCCAGGCTGGGCTATGGCTACACCTTC. Amino acid sequence: CASSFARLGYGYTF.

This clonotype was seen ten or more times. This chain's CDR3 is CASSFLGDSNQPQHF. CDR3 bases: TGCGCCAGCAGCTTCTTAGGGGATAGCAATCAGCCCCAGCATTTT. This chain joins TRBV5-1 and TRBJ1-5; possibly TRBD1 for D (5 bases). Germline CDR1 and CDR2: SGHRS and YFSETQ. With 2 bases removed from V and 0 bases from J, the gap between germline ends came to 9 bases. The CDR3 is 15 residues long. Supplemented by reference TRBV5-1 and TRBJ1-5, the full variable domain reads KAGVTQTPRYLIKTRGQQVTLSCSPISGHRSVSWYQQTPGQGLQFLFEYFSETQRNKGNFPGRFSGRQFSNSRSEMNVSTLELGDSALYLCASSFLGDSNQPQHFGDGTRLSIL.